This T cell receptor beta chain was identified in a study of blood T cell repertoires in COVID-19. The wider study: The study drew acute and convalescent COVID-19 samples from the United States, Italy and Spain. PBMCs, B-cell-depleted T cells, or T cells provided the cDNA or gDNA that made up the material.

Original processing notes: Estimation of nucleated cell counts was performed using reference gene primer amplification. The protocol was immunoSEQ multiplex PCR, while the TCRdb copy is restricted to in-frame clones and leaves out a portion. That table furnishes V, J and clone size, whereas the DNA furnished D and trimming. In the table there are 85,000 to 100,000 clones, about 82% of which are singletons. The CDR3 loop spans 15 amino acids. Germline V gene sequence: CDR1 MNHNY, CDR2 SVGAGI (reference sequence). The ends lost 7 bases at V and 5 bases at J; junction bases unmatched: 10. Sequences were obtained from peripheral blood. The receptor was isolated from a woman aged 55-75 years in a cohort sampled during active or convalescent COVID-19. This chain uses TRBV6-6 with TRBJ1-1; 10 nucleotides agree with TRBD1. Here the CDR3 DNA reads TGTGCCAGCACCCCGGACAGGGGGGAGATTACTGAAGCTTTCTTT. Residues: CASTPDRGEITEAFF.